This TCR beta chain comes out of a study of CD8 T cells in Susac syndrome. General observations from the study: The CD4+ T cell repertoires in Susac syndrome did not show any clonal expansion.

The V end was cut by 6 bases, the J end by 1 base, with 16 bases between. CDR1 and CDR2 (germline): KGHSH, LQKENI. The CDR3 is made up of 15 amino acids. An amount of RNA that ranged from roughly 0.5 to 1 ug was reverse transcribed with random hexamers. The amplification used immunoSEQ multiplex PCR on TCR beta CDR3; it spanned 54 Vbeta and 13 Jbeta. TCRdb independently ran MiXCR on the immunoSEQ multiplex PCR reads; one entry per CDR3 protein. This table has 85,000 to 95,000 distinct CDR3 sequences, 85% to 95% appearing once. Details on this clonotype: The antigen remains unidentified.

Patients with Susac syndrome met diagnostic criteria defined recently for definite or probable disease. TEMRA cells were FACS-enriched and CD8+ and CD4+ T cells negatively isolated. This sequence was found in a human donor with Susac syndrome. The chain is built from TRBV18 and TRBJ2-7, with unresolved D. Sample: CD4+ T cells from PBMCs. This CDR3 is CASSPGDRISYEQYF. CDR3 nucleotide sequence: TGTGCCAGCTCCCCGGGCGACCGGATATCCTACGAGCAGTACTTC.